This TCR beta chain was sequenced for a study of cytomegalovirus exposure and HLA in healthy donors. For the study at large: From donors who were HLA-typed, an early data release held approximately 80 million unique TCRs.

Regarding this clone: Its antigen is as yet unknown.

The CDR3 covers 13 residues. Looked up from germline, CDR1 is PRHDT and CDR2 is FYEKMQ (reference sequence). V gave up 5 bases and J gave up 4 bases, with 11 bases separating them. Overall study findings and caveats: According to the study, 150 to 200 TCR beta chains were cytomegalovirus-associated. Presence/absence analyses assumed roughly uniform sequencing depth across donors.

This PCR relied on a set of 60 Vbeta primers and 13 Jbeta primers. Libraries were prepared by immunoSEQ multiplex PCR; TCRdb keeps only in-frame clonotypes and omits some of them. Its table records some 180,000 clones. The chain links TRBV13 to TRBJ1-2, with D possibly matching TRBD1 (5 bases). Sequencing input: PBMCs. This receptor was obtained from a man aged 30 to 39 in good health and CMV-seronegative. The CDR3 loop reads CASSQGYSYGYTF. In nucleotides, the CDR3 is TGTGCCAGCAGCCAGGGCTACAGCTATGGCTACACCTTC.